Listed here are 21 T cell receptor beta chains from one sample, sequenced in a study of blood T cell repertoires in COVID-19. Clones were read by immunoSEQ multiplex PCR, and TCRdb kept only the in-frame ones, dropping some. Among about 22,000 clones listed, less than 95% were seen once. The sample comprised peripheral blood. All receptors come from an older man with acute or convalescent COVID-19.

The chain uses TRBV10-3 and TRBJ2-3; TRBD2 matches at 11 bases. V was pared by 6 bases and J by 3 bases, with 14 bases of the junction left unmatched. The CDR3 runs to 18 residues. From germline, CDR1 is ENHRY and CDR2 SYGVKD. This CDR3 reads CAISAGTSGPFGTDTQYF. Written as DNA, the CDR3 is TGTGCCATCAGCGCCGGGACTAGCGGCCCCTTCGGGACAGATACGCAGTATTTT.

In this sample, this clone turned up once. The V call is TRBV10-3, the J call TRBJ2-5, with 9 bases that match TRBD1. CDR3 length equals 16 residues. The germline V gene has CDR1 ENHRY and CDR2 SYGVKD. With V trimmed by 2 bases and J by 1 base, 5 bases remained unmatched. CDR3 DNA sequence: TGTGCCATCAGTGAGAGCGGACAGGGGCCCCAAGAGACCCAGTACTTC. Its protein is CAISESGQGPQETQYF.

The V and J genes are TRBV5-4 and TRBJ2-2; 10 positions match TRBD2. The V and J ends lost 0 bases and 6 bases, in that order; junction bases with no gene match: 5. This CDR3 contains 16 residues. CDR1 and CDR2 from the germline V gene are SGHNT and YYREEE (reference sequence). CDR3 nucleotides: TGTGCCAGCAGCTTGGCCCTAGCGGGAGTCCCCGGGGAGCTGTTTTTT. Its protein product is CASSLALAGVPGELFF.

The chain is built from TRBV6-4 and TRBJ2-3; D uncertain. This CDR3 region has 18 residues. V shed 0 bases and J shed 0 bases, with 16 bases lying between them. Germline CDR1 and CDR2: MRHNA and SNTAGT. CDR3 region: CASSDSRDGAVSTDTQYF. The CDR3 DNA sequence: TGTGCCAGCAGTGACTCTAGAGACGGTGCGGTAAGCACAGATACGCAGTATTTT.

The chain links TRBV19 to TRBJ2-7; D is perhaps TRBD1 (6 bases). Germline V gene sequence: CDR1 LNHDA, CDR2 SQIVND (reference sequence). The CDR3 is 12 amino acids. Trimming removed 6 bases from V and 3 bases from J, with 9 bases in between. The CDR3 coding sequence is TGTGCCAGTAGCCCGACAGGCTACGAGCAGTACTTC. Translating it yields CASSPTGYEQYF.

The chain has TRBV5-1 and TRBJ2-7, with TRBD1 matching 7 bases. Germline-derived CDR1 and CDR2 are SGHRS and YFSETQ. With 4 bases clipped from V and 4 bases from J, the junction kept 11 bases outside the gene matches. This CDR3 is 15 amino acids long. CDR3 loop: CASSPTTGNTYEQYF. The CDR3 region has the DNA TGCGCCAGCAGCCCCACGACAGGGAACACATACGAGCAGTACTTC.

The gene calls are TRBV28 and TRBJ1-5; D perhaps matches TRBD1 (6 bases). The CDR3 loop spans 16 amino acids. Germline V CDR1 and CDR2: MDHEN, SYDVKM. V was pared by 10 bases and J by 0 bases, with 19 bases between. CDR3 in amino acids: CATRGGGSNSNQPQHF. DNA for the CDR3: TGTGCCACAAGGGGAGGGGGGTCTAATAGCAATCAGCCCCAGCATTTT.

This chain joins TRBV11-2 and TRBJ2-2; D is undetermined. This CDR3 region has 16 residues. CDR1 and CDR2 (germline): SGHAT, FQNNGV. The V end lost 1 base, the J end lost 6 bases, and 15 bases lay between the germline ends. CDR3 region: CASSLGLRPPAGELFF. In nucleotides, the CDR3 is TGTGCCAGCAGCTTAGGACTCCGCCCTCCCGCCGGGGAGCTGTTTTTT. The full variable domain, with the rest looked up from reference TRBV11-2 and TRBJ2-2, is EAGVAQSPRYKIIEKRQSVAFWCNPISGHATLYWYQQILGQGPKLLIQFQNNGVVDDSQLPKDRFSAERLKGVDSTLKIQPAKLEDSAVYLCASSLGLRPPAGELFFGEGSRLTVL.

The chain uses TRBV5-5 and TRBJ2-3; D gene unclear. Trimming cost V 0 bases and J 4 bases, with 9 bases left between them. Germline CDR1 and CDR2: SGHKS and YYEKEE (reference sequence). The CDR3 consists of 14 residues. The CDR3 DNA reads TGTGCCAGCAGCTTGGAACATTTCGCAGATACGCAGTATTTT. Its translation is CASSLEHFADTQYF.

This rearrangement joins TRBV4-3 to TRBJ1-1, with D maybe TRBD1 (6 bases). The CDR3 covers 15 residues. Looked up from germline, CDR1 is LGHNA and CDR2 is YSLEER. Trimming took 2 bases from V and 8 from J, leaving 18 bases between them. The CDR3 region has the DNA TGCGCCAGCAGCCAACAAATAACAGGGTTTACCGAAGCTTTCTTT. Encoded protein: CASSQQITGFTEAFF.

The rearrangement links TRBV7-3 to TRBJ2-3, with TRBD1 identical over 7 bases. CDR3 length: 15 residues. V was pared by 5 bases and J by 1 base, with 6 bases of the junction left unmatched. Germline values: CDR1 SGHTA, CDR2 FQGTGA. The CDR3, as DNA: TGTGCCAGCAGCGCAGGGGGAATTGGCACAGATACGCAGTATTTT. It specifies CASSAGGIGTDTQYF.

This clone was seen only a few times. This chain uses TRBV4-1 with TRBJ1-1; 7 nucleotides align to TRBD1. Trimming cost V 2 bases and J 6 bases; bases outside gene matches: 15. Germline V CDR1 and CDR2: MGHRA, YSYEKL. This CDR3 contains 17 residues. The CDR3, as DNA: TGCGCCAGCAGCCAAATTTTTCGTGAGGGGGCGAGGGCTGAAGCTTTCTTT. Its protein product is CASSQIFREGARAEAFF.

This chain uses TRBV5-1 with TRBJ2-1; TRBD2 matches 8 bases. The V segment lost 4 bases and the J segment 4 bases; nucleotides outside the gene matches: 4. The germline gives CDR1 SGHRS, CDR2 YFSETQ. The CDR3 runs 14 residues. The CDR3 protein is CASSRSGEYNEQFF. DNA of the CDR3: TGCGCCAGCAGCCGTAGCGGGGAGTACAATGAGCAGTTCTTC.

The rearrangement uses TRBV4-3 and TRBJ1-2; tentative D call: TRBD1 (5 bases). There are 14 residues in the CDR3. Germline loops: CDR1 LGHNA, CDR2 YSLEER. The V gene lost 1 base and the J gene lost 5 bases, with 11 bases spanning the gap. In DNA, the CDR3 is TGCGCCAGCAGCCAAGGGGACGGGGGGTATGGCTACACCTTC. Translation gives CASSQGDGGYGYTF.

The chain links TRBV7-3 to TRBJ2-7; TRBD1 might be the D (6 bases). This CDR3 has 15 amino acids. Trimming left V 2 bases short and J 5 bases short, with 16 bases between. CDR1 SGHTA and CDR2 FQGTGA come from the germline V gene. In DNA, the CDR3 is TGTGCCAGCAGCTTAGGGCAGGGGTCGCGCGACGAGCAGTACTTC. Protein sequence: CASSLGQGSRDEQYF.

The J gene is TRBJ2-1, the V gene TRBV27; 7 bases agree with TRBD2. This CDR3 spans 15 amino acids. The junction had 3 bases not matched to a gene; V was cut back by 2 bases and J by 2 bases. Germline V gene lookup returns CDR1 MNHEY and CDR2 SMNVEV (reference sequence). The CDR3 region is CASSLSSGPYNEQFF. The CDR3, as DNA: TGTGCCAGCAGTTTAAGTAGCGGGCCCTACAATGAGCAGTTCTTC.

The chain employs TRBV18 and TRBJ1-1; D is ambiguous. The CDR3 length is 14 residues. V lost 3 bases, J lost 2 bases, and 10 bases lay in between. Germline V gene data show CDR1 as KGHSH and CDR2 as LQKENI. The DNA of the CDR3 is TGTGCCAGCTCACCTACAGCGGATAACACTGAAGCTTTCTTT. The encoded protein is CASSPTADNTEAFF. Using reference TRBV18 and TRBJ1-1 for the parts outside the CDR3, the full variable domain is NAGVMQNPRHLVRRRGQEARLRCSPMKGHSHVYWYRQLPEEGLKFMVYLQKENIIDESGMPKERFSAEFPKEGPSILRIQQVVRGDSAAYFCASSPTADNTEAFFGQGTRLTVV.

V and J are TRBV4-1 and TRBJ2-7; D perhaps matches TRBD1 (6 bases). Trimming shortened V by 5 bases and J by 2 bases, and 25 bases separated the two germline ends. CDR1 is MGHRA and CDR2 is YSYEKL in the germline V gene. The CDR3 sequence is 18 residues long. The CDR3 nucleotides are TGCGCCAGCAGCACTATCCAACCCCCCAACAGGGTAGCCTACGAGCAGTACTTC. Protein sequence: CASSTIQPPNRVAYEQYF.

J is TRBJ1-6 and V is TRBV10-2; 7 bases match TRBD1. Germline CDR1 WSHSY, CDR2 SAAADI. The V gene end was trimmed by 4 bases and the J gene end by 7 bases; junction bases not matched to a gene: 10. The CDR3 extends over 16 amino acids. This chain's CDR3 is CASSATDRLFNSPLHF. CDR3 bases: TGCGCCAGCAGTGCCACGGACAGGCTCTTCAATTCACCCCTCCACTTT.

This chain uses TRBV9 with TRBJ1-3; 9 positions agree with TRBD1. The CDR3 is 13 residues long. The germline CDR1 and CDR2 sequences are SGDLS and YYNGEE. V was clipped by 3 bases and J by 7 bases; unmatched bases: 2. CDR3 region: CASSATGGNTIYF. In nucleotides, the CDR3 is TGTGCCAGCAGCGCGACAGGGGGGAACACCATATATTTT.

This clone came up once. The V call is TRBV27, the J call TRBJ2-1, with a possible D match to TRBD1 (6 bases). The germline CDR1 and CDR2 sequences are MNHEY and SMNVEV (reference sequence). This CDR3 region has 14 residues. V lost 8 bases and J 0 bases, leaving 11 bases between the germline ends. The DNA of the CDR3 is TGTGCCAGCTCAGGGGATAGCTCCTACAATGAGCAGTTCTTC. Translated, it gives CASSGDSSYNEQFF.